A single sample is the source of the 3 T cell receptor beta chains below, sequenced in a study of cytomegalovirus exposure and HLA in healthy donors. Primers for the PCR totalled 60 Vbeta and 13 Jbeta. The table came from immunoSEQ multiplex PCR; TCRdb's copy has only in-frame clones and leaves some out. The sample includes approximately 80,000 clones. Sequencing was performed on PBMCs. Source of these receptors: a woman in her 30s in good health and CMV-seronegative.

The rearrangement joins TRBV4-1 to TRBJ2-1; D might be TRBD2 (6 bases). Trimming removed 2 bases from V and 0 bases from J, with 14 bases in between. CDR3 length: 17 amino acids. The germline gives CDR1 MGHRA, CDR2 YSYEKL. CDR3 nucleotides: TGCGCCAGCAGCCAACGGACGGGGGAGAGCTCCTACAATGAGCAGTTCTTC. Amino acids: CASSQRTGESSYNEQFF.

This chain links TRBV4-1 with TRBJ2-3, with 16 bases matching TRBD2. V lost 1 base and J lost 0; bases outside the gene matches: 10. CDR1 is MGHRA, CDR2 YSYEKL, per germline. CDR3 size: 21 residues. The CDR3 DNA reads TGCGCCAGCAGCCAAGTCTTGGGACTAGCGGGAGGGAGTGCTAGCACAGATACGCAGTATTTT. Its translation: CASSQVLGLAGGSASTDTQYF.

The J gene is TRBJ2-1, the V gene TRBV9, with D possibly matching TRBD2 (5 bases). The length of the CDR3 is 15 residues. Germline CDR1 and CDR2: SGDLS and YYNGEE. V was cut by 4 bases and J by 0 bases, with 11 bases left in between. The CDR3, as DNA: TGTGCCAGCAGCTCCGCAGGAGGCTCCTACAATGAGCAGTTCTTC. It specifies CASSSAGGSYNEQFF.